This TCR beta chain stems from a study of cytomegalovirus exposure and HLA in healthy donors. Points from the study as a whole: Cytomegalovirus-associated status was assigned to 164 TCR beta chains. The authors later linked a missense DCLRE1C variant to TCR beta V- and J-gene trimming.

In this sample, this clone turned up once. Its antigen remains unidentified. The study sampled nominally healthy donors, though unrecorded immune exposures were likely. PCR primers comprised 60 Vbeta and 13 Jbeta primers. TCRdb keeps only in-frame clones here, not all; method: immunoSEQ multiplex PCR. The repertoire consists of 150,000 to 250,000 clones, with roughly 85% occurring once and the leading ten covering approximately 2.1%. The CDR3 consists of 13 residues. The V segment lost 9 bases and the J segment 4 bases; nucleotides outside the gene matches: 2. The germline gives CDR1 MNHEY, CDR2 SVGAGI.

Specimen: PBMCs. This chain links TRBV6-5 with TRBJ2-1; 11 bases are a match to TRBD2. The receptor was isolated from a woman between 45 and 65 years old in good health and CMV-seronegative. CDR3 DNA: TGTGCCAGTCTAGCGGGAGGTTACAATGAGCAGTTCTTC. Its translation: CASLAGGYNEQFF.